This T cell receptor beta chain derives from a study of Ad26.COV2.S vaccination and SARS-CoV-2 variants. Study summary: Ad26.COV2.S shots went into the muscle once or twice, 56 days apart.

Findings and limits, study-wide: Placebo recipients and vaccine recipients were similar in non-spike TCR breadth. A substantial breadth of spike-specific CD8+ and CD4+ T cell responses after vaccination has been reported.

Regarding treatment: 15 to 20 received Ad26.COV2.S at low or high dose, single or two shots; 5 received placebo; per-sample allocation not given. Sampling was performed 63 days after the first vaccine or placebo injection. Sequenced by immunoSEQ multiplex PCR; TCRdb stores in-frame clones only, minus some. In the table there are some 370,000 clones, roughly 80% of which are singletons. For this clone: The target antigen is unknown. This same CDR3 is encoded by further DNA sequences in the sample.

The sequence derives from a person aged 18 to 65 who received the Ad26.COV2.S COVID-19 vaccine or a placebo. The sequencing used peripheral blood, collected in a trial of Ad26.COV2.S vaccine versus placebo.

Here the CDR3 reads CASSLTGENTEAFF. DNA of the CDR3: TGTGCCAGCAGTCTGACAGGAGAGAACACTGAAGCTTTCTTT. The rearrangement links TRBV27 to TRBJ1-1; maybe TRBD1 (6 bases). Trimming pared 5 bases from V and 1 base from J, leaving 11 bases between. The CDR3 extends over 14 amino acids. CDR1 MNHEY and CDR2 SMNVEV come from the germline V gene (reference sequence).